The present entry profiles one T cell receptor beta chain with its context. Its specificity is unknown. The germline gene is not matched at one end of the junction; a read error may be the cause. The CDR3 runs to 14 residues. The data belong to a study of tumor and adjacent non-tumor tissue in lung cancer. About the study: There were 12 adenocarcinoma, 2 squamous cell carcinoma and 1 small cell lung cancer cases.

Findings of the study overall: In normal lung, the top 100 clones were significantly more dominant than in tumor. Compared with tumor, normal lung showed significantly lower TCR diversity.

This sample's RNA came from whole unsorted tissue. The library came from three nested PCR rounds adapted from ARM-PCR protocols. Each CDR3 protein gets one entry after TCRdb re-called the multiplex PCR reads with MiXCR. The sample lists under 150,000 distinct CDR3 sequences; approximately 70% were seen once. The source of this sequence is a man in his 60s with small cell lung cancer. The V and J genes are TRBV12-3 or TRBV12-4 and TRBJ1-1, with a weak D call TRBD1 (5 bases). Sequenced: lung tumor tissue. The CDR3 region has the DNA TGTGCCAGCAGTCGGGACTCGGGGTACACTGAAGCTCTCTTT. Protein sequence: CASSRDSGYTEALF.